The clone carrying this T cell receptor beta chain was counted between two and nine times. As yet, its antigen is unknown. This sample stems from a study of regulatory T cells in long-lasting Graves disease. Study-level points and caveats: Preferential use of TRBV28, TRBJ1-2 and TRBJ2-5 was seen in persistent disease.

The CDR3 consists of 18 residues. Germline V gives CDR1 MNHNS, CDR2 SASEGT. The trim removed 8 bases at V and 1 base at J, leaving 19 bases unmatched. Time point noted: newly diagnosed GD, antithyroid drugs for less than 3 months. Generation of the TCR library employed RNA extracted from PBMCs. Construction of the TCR beta libraries employed iRepertoire HTBI primers in conjunction with Arm-PCR of CDR3 regions. A single record per CDR3 protein comes from TCRdb applying MiXCR to the multiplex PCR reads. The table lists hundreds of thousands of distinct CDR3 sequences, approximately 12% of them singletons. The sample also formed part of further work on T cells in Graves' hyperthyroidism and ophthalmopathy. That work contributes: Patients aged 18 to 65 had newly diagnosed hyperthyroidism lasting under 2 months. Also found in blood were most expanded thyroid clonotypes above 0.001. Through a model of 13 V-J features, ophthalmopathy was separated from stable hyperthyroidism.

This sequence was found in a woman in her 30s with Graves disease. The J gene is TRBJ1-2, the V gene TRBV6-1, with 7 bases lining up with TRBD1. Here the sequenced sample was peripheral blood mononuclear cells (PBMCs), taken at new diagnosis, from a patient treated with antithyroid drugs. As DNA, the CDR3 is TGTGCCAGCCGACTAGCCTCCGGACAGGCGAGGTTTAACTATGGCTACACCTTC. It translates to CASRLASGQARFNYGYTF.